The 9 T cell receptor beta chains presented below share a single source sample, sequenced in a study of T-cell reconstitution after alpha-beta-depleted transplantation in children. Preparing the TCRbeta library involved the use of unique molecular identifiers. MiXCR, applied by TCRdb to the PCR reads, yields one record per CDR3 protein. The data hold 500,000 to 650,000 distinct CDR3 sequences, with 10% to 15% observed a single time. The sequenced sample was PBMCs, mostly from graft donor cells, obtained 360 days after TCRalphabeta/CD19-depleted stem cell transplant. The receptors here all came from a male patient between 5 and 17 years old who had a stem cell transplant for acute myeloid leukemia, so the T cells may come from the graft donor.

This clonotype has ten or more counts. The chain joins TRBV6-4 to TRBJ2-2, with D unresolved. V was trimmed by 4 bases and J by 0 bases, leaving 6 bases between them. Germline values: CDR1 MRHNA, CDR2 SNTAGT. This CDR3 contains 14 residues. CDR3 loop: CASSARSNTGELFF. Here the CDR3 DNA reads TGTGCCAGCAGTGCCAGATCGAACACCGGGGAGCTGTTTTTT.

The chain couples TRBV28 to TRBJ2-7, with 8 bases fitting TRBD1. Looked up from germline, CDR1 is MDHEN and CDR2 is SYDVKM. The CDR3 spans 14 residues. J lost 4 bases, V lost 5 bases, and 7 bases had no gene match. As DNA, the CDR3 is TGTGCCAGCAGTGCGGACAGGGATGGGTACGAGCAGTACTTC. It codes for CASSADRDGYEQYF.

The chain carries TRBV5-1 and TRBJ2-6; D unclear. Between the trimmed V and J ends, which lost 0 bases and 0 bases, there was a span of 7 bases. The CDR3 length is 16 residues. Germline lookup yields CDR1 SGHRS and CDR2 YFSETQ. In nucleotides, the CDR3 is TGCGCCAGCAGCTTGGGCGGTTTCTCTGGGGCCAACGTCCTGACTTTC. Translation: CASSLGGFSGANVLTF.

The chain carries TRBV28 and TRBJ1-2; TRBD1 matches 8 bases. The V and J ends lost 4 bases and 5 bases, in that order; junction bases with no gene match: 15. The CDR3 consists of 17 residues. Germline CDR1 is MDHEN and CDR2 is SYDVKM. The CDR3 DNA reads TGTGCCAGCAGTTACGGACTACGGACAGGGCTGCGATATGGCTACACCTTC. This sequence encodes CASSYGLRTGLRYGYTF.

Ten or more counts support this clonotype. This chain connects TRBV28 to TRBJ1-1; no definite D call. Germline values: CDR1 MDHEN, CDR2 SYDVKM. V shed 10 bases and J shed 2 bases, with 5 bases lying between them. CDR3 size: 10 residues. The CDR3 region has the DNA TGTGCCATTCAAAACACTGAAGCTTTCTTT. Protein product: CAIQNTEAFF.

CDR3 DNA: TGTGCCAGCAGTTTCGGCGGGAGGGCCCAAGAGACCCAGTACTTC. It specifies CASSFGGRAQETQYF. The rearrangement joins TRBV28 to TRBJ2-5, with TRBD2 matching over 9 bases. The germline V gene encodes CDR1 MDHEN and CDR2 SYDVKM. There are 15 residues in the CDR3. V dropped 3 bases and J dropped 1; count of bases not matched to a gene: 3.

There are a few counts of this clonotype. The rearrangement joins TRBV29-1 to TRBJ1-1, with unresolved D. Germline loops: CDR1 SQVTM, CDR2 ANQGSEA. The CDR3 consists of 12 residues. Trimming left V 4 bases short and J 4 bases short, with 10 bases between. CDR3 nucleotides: TGCAGCGTTGGGGAGCTCGGCACTGAAGCTTTCTTT. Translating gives CSVGELGTEAFF.

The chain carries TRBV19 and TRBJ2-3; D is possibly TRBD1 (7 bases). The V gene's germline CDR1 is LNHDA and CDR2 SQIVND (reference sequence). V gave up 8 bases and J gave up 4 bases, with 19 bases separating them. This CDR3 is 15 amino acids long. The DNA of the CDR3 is TGTGCCAGTCAAAGTGGGGGGACAGTTCCAGATACGCAGTATTTT. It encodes CASQSGGTVPDTQYF.

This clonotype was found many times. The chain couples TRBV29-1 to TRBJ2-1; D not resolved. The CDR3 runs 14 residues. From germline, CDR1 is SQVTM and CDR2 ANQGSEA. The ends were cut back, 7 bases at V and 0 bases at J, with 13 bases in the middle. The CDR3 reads CSAGDPSSYNEQFF. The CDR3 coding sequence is TGCAGCGCCGGAGATCCGAGCTCCTACAATGAGCAGTTCTTC.